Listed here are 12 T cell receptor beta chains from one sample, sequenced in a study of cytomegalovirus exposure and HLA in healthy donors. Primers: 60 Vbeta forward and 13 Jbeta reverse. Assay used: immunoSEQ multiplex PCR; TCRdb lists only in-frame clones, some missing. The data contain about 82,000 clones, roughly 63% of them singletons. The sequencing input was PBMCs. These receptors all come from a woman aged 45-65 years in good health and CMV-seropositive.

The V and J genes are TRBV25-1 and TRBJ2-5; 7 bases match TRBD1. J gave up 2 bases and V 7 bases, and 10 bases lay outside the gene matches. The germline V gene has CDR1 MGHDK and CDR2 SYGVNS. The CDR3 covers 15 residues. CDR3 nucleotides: TGTGCCAGCACCGAACCGGCCAGGGGGCAAGAGACCCAGTACTTC. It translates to CASTEPARGQETQYF.

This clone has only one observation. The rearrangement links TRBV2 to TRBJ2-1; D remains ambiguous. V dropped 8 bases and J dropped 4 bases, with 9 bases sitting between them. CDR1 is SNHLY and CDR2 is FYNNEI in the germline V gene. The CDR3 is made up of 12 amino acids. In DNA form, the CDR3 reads TGTGCCAGCGAAGACTCTTACAATGAGCAGTTCTTC. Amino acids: CASEDSYNEQFF.

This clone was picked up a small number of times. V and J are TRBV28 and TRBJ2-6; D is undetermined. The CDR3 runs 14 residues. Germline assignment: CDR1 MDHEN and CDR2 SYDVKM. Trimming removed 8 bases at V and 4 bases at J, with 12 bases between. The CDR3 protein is CASRIQSGANVLTF. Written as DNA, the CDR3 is TGTGCCAGCCGCATCCAGTCCGGGGCCAACGTCCTGACTTTC.

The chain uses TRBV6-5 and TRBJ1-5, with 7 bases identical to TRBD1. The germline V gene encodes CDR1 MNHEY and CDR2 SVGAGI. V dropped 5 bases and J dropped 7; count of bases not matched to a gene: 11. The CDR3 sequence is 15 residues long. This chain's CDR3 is CASSRTGEGEQPQHF. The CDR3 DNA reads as TGTGCCAGCAGTCGTACAGGGGAAGGGGAACAGCCCCAGCATTTT.

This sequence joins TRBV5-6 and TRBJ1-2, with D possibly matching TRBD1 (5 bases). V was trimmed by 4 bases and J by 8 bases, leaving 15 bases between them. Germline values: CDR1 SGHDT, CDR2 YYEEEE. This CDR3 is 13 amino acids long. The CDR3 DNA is TGTGCCAGCAGCCTAGACAGCCGCAGGGGCTACACCTTC. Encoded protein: CASSLDSRRGYTF.

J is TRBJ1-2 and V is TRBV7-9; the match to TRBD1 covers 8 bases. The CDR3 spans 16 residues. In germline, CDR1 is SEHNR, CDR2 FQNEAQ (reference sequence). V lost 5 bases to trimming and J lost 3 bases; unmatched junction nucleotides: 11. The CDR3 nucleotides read TGTGCCAGCAGCCTAGGACAGGGCCTTGATTACTATGGCTACACCTTC. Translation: CASSLGQGLDYYGYTF.

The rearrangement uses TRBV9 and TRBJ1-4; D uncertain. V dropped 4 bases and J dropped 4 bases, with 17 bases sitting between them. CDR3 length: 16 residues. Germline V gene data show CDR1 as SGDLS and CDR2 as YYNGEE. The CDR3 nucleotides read TGTGCCAGCAGCCATAATCGGGGAGGGTTTAATGAAAAACTGTTTTTT. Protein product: CASSHNRGGFNEKLFF. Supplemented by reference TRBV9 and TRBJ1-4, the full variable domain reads DSGVTQTPKHLITATGQRVTLRCSPRSGDLSVYWYQQSLDQGLQFLIQYYNGEERAKGNILERFSAQQFPDLHSELNLSSLELGDSALYFCASSHNRGGFNEKLFFGSGTQLSVL.

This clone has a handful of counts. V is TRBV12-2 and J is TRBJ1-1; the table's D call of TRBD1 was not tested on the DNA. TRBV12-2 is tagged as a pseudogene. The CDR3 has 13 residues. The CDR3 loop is CASRLYQGWGAFF. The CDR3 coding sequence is TGTGCAAGTCGCTTATATCAGGGGTGGGGAGCTTTCTTT.

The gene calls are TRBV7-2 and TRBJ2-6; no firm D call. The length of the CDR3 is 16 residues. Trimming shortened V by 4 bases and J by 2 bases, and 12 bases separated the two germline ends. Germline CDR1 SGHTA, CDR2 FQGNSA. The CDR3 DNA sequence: TGTGCCAGCAGCTCTCCGACTGGCACTGGGGCCAACGTCCTGACTTTC. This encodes CASSSPTGTGANVLTF.

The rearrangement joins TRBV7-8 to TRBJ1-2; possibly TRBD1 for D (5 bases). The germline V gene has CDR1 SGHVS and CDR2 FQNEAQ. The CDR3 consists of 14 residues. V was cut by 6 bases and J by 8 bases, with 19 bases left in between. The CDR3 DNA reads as TGTGCCAGCAGTTTTAGTGGGACTGGAGGGGGCTACACCTTC. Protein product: CASSFSGTGGGYTF.

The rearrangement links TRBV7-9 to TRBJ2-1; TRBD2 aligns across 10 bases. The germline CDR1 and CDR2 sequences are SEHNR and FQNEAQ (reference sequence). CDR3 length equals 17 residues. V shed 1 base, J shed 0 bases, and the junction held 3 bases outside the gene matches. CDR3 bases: TGTGCCAGCAGCTTAGGGAGCGGGGGGGGCTCCTACAATGAGCAGTTCTTC. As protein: CASSLGSGGGSYNEQFF.

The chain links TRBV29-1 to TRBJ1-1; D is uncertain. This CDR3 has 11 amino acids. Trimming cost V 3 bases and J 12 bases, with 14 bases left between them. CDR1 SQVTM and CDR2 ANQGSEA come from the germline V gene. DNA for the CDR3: TGCAGCGTTGAGGCAGGCCTCCCCCCTTTCTTT. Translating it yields CSVEAGLPPFF.